This T cell receptor beta chain comes out of a study of cytomegalovirus exposure and HLA in healthy donors. Note on this clone: No antigen is known for it.

V was cut by 5 bases and J by 6 bases, with 16 bases left in between. Germline values: CDR1 MDHEN, CDR2 SYDVKM. The CDR3 consists of 15 residues. Primers included in the PCR were 60 Vbeta and 13 Jbeta primers. TCRdb's copy holds only in-frame clones and misses some; the assay was immunoSEQ multiplex PCR. The profile covers some 130,000 clones, with 79% appearing a single time and 2% to 2.5% taken by the ten largest. Study-wide points: TRBV6-2, TRBV6-3 and some other V segments were excluded as indistinguishable.

Sequencing input: PBMCs. The source is a man in his late teens or twenties in good health and CMV-seronegative. This chain joins TRBV28 and TRBJ1-4; D is perhaps TRBD1 (6 bases). DNA of the CDR3: TGTGCCAGCAGTGAGAACAGGGTTCGATATGAAAAACTGTTTTTT. It specifies CASSENRVRYEKLFF.